These 25 T cell receptor beta chains came from one sample sequenced in a study of T-cell reconstitution after alpha-beta-depleted transplantation in children (dated by TCRdb to the mid-2010s). The treatment or condition label, as the study defines it: allogeneic hematopoietic cell transplantation with graft depleted of TCRalphabeta T cells and CD19 B cells. To prepare the library, PCR was applied. Sequencing was performed on an Illumina HiSeq 2500. Molecular barcoding was employed in the preparation of TCR libraries, with unique molecular identifiers being used to normalize TCRbeta repertoire quantification. The public sequencing data were trimmed at Q25 with fastp and processed into clonotypes with MiXCR by TCRdb, which kept only in-frame beta chains. Identical CDR3 protein sequences are pooled into one entry, listed with their most common genes and DNA. The sample table contains 700,000 or so distinct CDR3 sequences; only one count was recorded for roughly 13% of them. The top ten clones comprise roughly 0.84% of the sample.

The sequencing used PBMCs, collected before TCRalphabeta/CD19-depleted stem cell transplant. The receptor source for this set is a girl aged 2-10 years with congenital amegakaryocytic thrombocytopenia, due to receive a stem cell transplant.

Many counts were recorded for this clonotype. The gene calls are TRBV29-1 and TRBJ1-5; no clear D gene. Trimming shortened V by 4 bases and J by 6 bases, and 10 bases separated the two germline ends. The CDR3 has 12 amino acids. CDR1 is SQVTM, CDR2 ANQGSEA, per germline. The CDR3 region has the DNA TGCAGCGTTGGGGCTCGTGGTCAGCCCCAGCATTTT. Translated, it gives CSVGARGQPQHF.

This clonotype was seen at least ten times. This chain uses TRBV20-1 with TRBJ2-1; TRBD2 is a possible D gene (6 bases). The germline V gene has CDR1 DFQATT and CDR2 SNEGSKA (reference sequence). Trimming stripped 8 bases from V and 6 bases from J, with 14 bases between. The CDR3 loop spans 12 amino acids. In DNA, the CDR3 is TGCAGTCTGGAGGGACTTTCCAATGAGCAGTTCTTC. This encodes CSLEGLSNEQFF.

This clonotype was counted ten times or more. The rearrangement links TRBV18 to TRBJ1-2, with D hard to call. This CDR3 has 13 amino acids. V dropped 6 bases and J dropped 8 bases, with 16 bases sitting between them. CDR1 is KGHSH and CDR2 is LQKENI in the germline V gene. The CDR3 sequence: CASSLSEEGGYTF. In DNA, the CDR3 is TGTGCCAGCTCCCTCAGCGAGGAAGGCGGCTACACCTTC.

The chain recombines TRBV20-1 with TRBJ2-5; TRBD2 matches at 14 bases. There are 16 residues in the CDR3. Germline values: CDR1 DFQATT, CDR2 SNEGSKA (reference sequence). V shed 6 bases and J 2 bases; nucleotides not matched to a gene: 8. In DNA form, the CDR3 reads TGCAGTGCACCGGGACTAGCGGGAGTTTATCAAGAGACCCAGTACTTC. Translated: CSAPGLAGVYQETQYF.

This clonotype was seen repeatedly, ten times or more. The rearrangement joins TRBV27 to TRBJ2-1, with D perhaps matching TRBD2 (6 bases). V lost 5 bases, J lost 2 bases, and 13 bases lay in between. The germline gives CDR1 MNHEY, CDR2 SMNVEV (reference sequence). This CDR3 is built from 15 residues. The CDR3 coding sequence is TGTGCCAGCAGTGTCCTTAGCGGCCCCTACAATGAGCAGTTCTTC. It translates to CASSVLSGPYNEQFF.

The gene calls are TRBV4-2 and TRBJ2-1; D may be TRBD2 (6 bases). In germline, CDR1 is LGHNA, CDR2 YNFKEQ. This CDR3 is built from 16 residues. Trimming removed 4 bases from V and 6 bases from J, with 19 bases in between. CDR3 protein: CASSRDWGSDGNEQFF. In DNA form, the CDR3 reads TGTGCCAGCAGCCGGGACTGGGGAAGCGATGGCAATGAGCAGTTCTTC.

There are a few counts of this clonotype. The chain joins TRBV12-3 or TRBV12-4 to TRBJ1-4, with D hard to call. Deletions cut 3 bases from V and 5 bases from J, with 10 bases between. The CDR3 has 14 amino acids. CDR3 protein: CASSLGQWNEKLFF. The CDR3 region has the DNA TGTGCCAGCAGTTTGGGTCAGTGGAATGAAAAACTGTTTTTT.

This clonotype was picked up many times. The chain uses TRBV12-3 or TRBV12-4 and TRBJ2-7; a possible D gene is TRBD1 (6 bases). The CDR3 contains 13 residues. Trimming stripped 6 bases from V and 0 bases from J, with 9 bases between. CDR3 sequence reads: CASSWDNSYEQYF. CDR3 in DNA: TGTGCCAGCAGCTGGGACAACTCCTACGAGCAGTACTTC.

The chain joins TRBV7-7 to TRBJ2-5, with D perhaps matching TRBD2 (5 bases). CDR1 is SSHAT, CDR2 FNYEAQ, per germline (reference sequence). The germline V and J ends were trimmed by 2 bases and 4 bases, with 14 bases remaining between them. The CDR3 spans 15 residues. The CDR3 here is CASSLNQRGGETQYF. DNA of the CDR3: TGTGCCAGCAGCTTAAACCAGCGCGGAGGAGAGACCCAGTACTTC.

This clonotype came up many times. CDR3 in DNA: TGTGCCAGCCAAGAAGGGCTAGCGGGAGCTACTGAAGAGACCCAGTACTTC. Translation gives CASQEGLAGATEETQYF. This chain connects TRBV12-3 or TRBV12-4 to TRBJ2-5; TRBD2 matches at 10 bases. V lost 8 bases to trimming and J lost 3 bases; unmatched junction nucleotides: 15. This CDR3 contains 17 residues.

In its sample, this clonotype was seen many times. The gene calls are TRBV5-1 and TRBJ2-7, with 8 bases lining up with TRBD2. The V gene's germline CDR1 is SGHRS and CDR2 YFSETQ. The CDR3 covers 17 residues. The J segment lost 5 bases and the V segment lost 4 bases, leaving 17 bases of the junction unmatched. The CDR3 here is CASSPRRIQRETHEQYF. DNA of the CDR3: TGCGCCAGCAGCCCCAGAAGAATCCAGCGGGAGACTCACGAGCAGTACTTC.

The CDR3 DNA reads TGCGCCAGCAGCTCGGCCGGACTGCCAGCTTTCTTT. This translates into CASSSAGLPAFF. This rearrangement joins TRBV5-1 to TRBJ1-1; D remains unclear. The CDR3 totals 12 residues. The V gene lost 3 bases and the J gene lost 10 bases, with 13 bases spanning the gap. Germline V gene lookup returns CDR1 SGHRS and CDR2 YFSETQ. Full variable domain (outside the CDR3, taken from reference TRBV5-1 and TRBJ1-1): KAGVTQTPRYLIKTRGQQVTLSCSPISGHRSVSWYQQTPGQGLQFLFEYFSETQRNKGNFPGRFSGRQFSNSRSEMNVSTLELGDSALYLCASSSAGLPAFFGQGTRLTVV.

The J gene is TRBJ1-2, the V gene TRBV5-1, with D possibly being TRBD1 (5 bases). Germline CDR1 reads SGHRS; CDR2 reads YFSETQ. The length of the CDR3 is 14 residues. V was clipped by 4 bases and J by 2 bases, with 12 bases between them. The CDR3 here is CASSLDNVNYGYTF. The CDR3 DNA reads TGCGCCAGCAGCCTGGACAACGTGAACTATGGCTACACCTTC.

This clonotype showed up many times. This chain joins TRBV20-1 and TRBJ2-1; D could derive from TRBD1 or TRBD2 (5 bases each). The germline V gene has CDR1 DFQATT and CDR2 SNEGSKA (reference sequence). V was trimmed by 3 bases and J by 7 bases, leaving 16 bases between them. The CDR3 contains 14 residues. CDR3 region: CSARSGTTMNEQFF. The DNA of the CDR3 is TGCAGTGCTAGGTCCGGGACGACGATGAATGAGCAGTTCTTC.

This clonotype was observed a handful of times. This sequence joins TRBV5-1 and TRBJ2-1; the match to TRBD2 covers 9 bases. The CDR3 is 16 amino acids. Germline CDR1 SGHRS, CDR2 YFSETQ. Trimming cost V 7 bases and J 5 bases; bases outside gene matches: 13. The CDR3, as DNA: TGCGCCAGCTTAAGCCGACCGGGACTAGCAGACAATGAGCAGTTCTTC. Its translation: CASLSRPGLADNEQFF. Full variable domain (outside the CDR3, taken from reference TRBV5-1 and TRBJ2-1): KAGVTQTPRYLIKTRGQQVTLSCSPISGHRSVSWYQQTPGQGLQFLFEYFSETQRNKGNFPGRFSGRQFSNSRSEMNVSTLELGDSALYLCASLSRPGLADNEQFFGPGTRLTVL.

This clonotype was detected many times. The V call is TRBV29-1, the J call TRBJ1-1, with TRBD1 as a possible D gene (5 bases). Trimming removed 1 base at V and 4 bases at J, with 13 bases between. Germline V gene data show CDR1 as SQVTM and CDR2 as ANQGSEA. The CDR3 runs to 14 residues. CDR3 coding DNA: TGCAGCGTTGAAGCGAGCCGGGGCCTCACTGAAGCTTTCTTT. Protein: CSVEASRGLTEAFF.

This clonotype was detected a few times. The chain combines TRBV18 with TRBJ2-7, with 9 bases identical to TRBD1. Germline CDR1 KGHSH, CDR2 LQKENI. Trimming cost V 0 bases and J 4 bases; bases outside gene matches: 4. This CDR3 has 15 amino acids. As DNA, the CDR3 is TGTGCCAGCTCACCACCCGGACAGGGGAGGTACGAGCAGTACTTC. Protein product: CASSPPGQGRYEQYF.

This clonotype was observed at least ten times. V gene TRBV12-3 or TRBV12-4 combines with J gene TRBJ2-5; 11 positions agree with TRBD2. CDR3 size: 17 residues. V gave up 4 bases and J gave up 1 base; unmatched junction bases: 8. CDR3 nucleotides: TGTGCCAGCAGTTCCCCGACTAGCGGGGCGCGCCAAGAGACCCAGTACTTC. It codes for CASSSPTSGARQETQYF.

This chain uses TRBV29-1 with TRBJ2-6; unclear D gene. The CDR3 has 15 residues. Per the germline V gene, CDR1 is SQVTM and CDR2 is ANQGSEA. Between the trimmed V and J ends, which lost 4 bases and 1 base, there was a span of 11 bases. The CDR3 sequence: CSVGDELSGANVLTF. CDR3 DNA: TGCAGCGTTGGCGACGAACTATCTGGGGCCAACGTCCTGACTTTC.

This clonotype was recorded at least ten times. The chain uses TRBV11-2 and TRBJ2-2; the match to TRBD1 covers 9 bases. The V and J ends lost 5 bases and 7 bases, in that order; junction bases with no gene match: 11. This CDR3 is built from 16 residues. Per germline, CDR1 SGHAT and CDR2 FQNNGV. In nucleotides, the CDR3 is TGTGCCAGCAGCACCCGATGGACAGGGGACGGCGGGGAGCTGTTTTTT. Its protein product is CASSTRWTGDGGELFF.

This clonotype has ten or more counts. The chain uses TRBV20-1 and TRBJ2-5; D call uncertain. This CDR3 is 15 amino acids long. With 0 bases removed from V and 0 bases from J, the gap between germline ends came to 11 bases. CDR1 is DFQATT and CDR2 is SNEGSKA in the germline V gene (reference sequence). CDR3 residues: CSARDPGINQETQYF. CDR3 bases: TGCAGTGCTAGAGATCCCGGTATTAACCAAGAGACCCAGTACTTC.

This clonotype has a count of ten or more. J is TRBJ1-1 and V is TRBV27; 11 bases are a match to TRBD1. CDR1 MNHEY and CDR2 SMNVEV come from the germline V gene (reference sequence). The CDR3 is 13 residues long. The junction had 5 bases not matched to a gene; V was cut back by 10 bases and J by 4 bases. As DNA, the CDR3 is TGTGCCACCAAGGACAGGGGGCGCACTGAAGCTTTCTTT. Encoded protein: CATKDRGRTEAFF.

This clonotype was picked up many times. The genes are TRBV19 and TRBJ2-7, with 10 positions matching TRBD1. CDR1 and CDR2 from the germline V gene are LNHDA and SQIVND (reference sequence). The CDR3 covers 14 residues. V lost 3 bases and J lost 3; bases outside the gene matches: 2. The CDR3 coding sequence is TGTGCCAGTAGTATCGGGACAGGGGACTACGAGCAGTACTTC. Encoded protein: CASSIGTGDYEQYF.

This clonotype was observed many times. The V gene is TRBV5-1, the J gene TRBJ2-7, with 10 bases lining up with TRBD2. The CDR3 length is 14 residues. The ends lost 3 bases at V and 6 bases at J; junction bases unmatched: 6. Germline CDR1 SGHRS, CDR2 YFSETQ. The CDR3 region is CASSSSGSTGEQYF. CDR3 in DNA: TGCGCCAGCAGCTCTAGCGGGAGTACGGGCGAGCAGTACTTC. Looking up the rest from reference TRBV5-1 and TRBJ2-7 gives the full variable domain: KAGVTQTPRYLIKTRGQQVTLSCSPISGHRSVSWYQQTPGQGLQFLFEYFSETQRNKGNFPGRFSGRQFSNSRSEMNVSTLELGDSALYLCASSSSGSTGEQYFGPGTRLTVT.

This clonotype was seen ten or more times. V is TRBV12-3 or TRBV12-4 and J is TRBJ2-3; 8 bases align to TRBD2. The J segment lost 6 bases and the V segment lost 9 bases, leaving 8 bases of the junction unmatched. The CDR3 length is 13 residues. The DNA for the CDR3 is TGTGCCAGTAAGCTCGGGAGGGGTGATACGCAGTATTTT. Translation gives CASKLGRGDTQYF.